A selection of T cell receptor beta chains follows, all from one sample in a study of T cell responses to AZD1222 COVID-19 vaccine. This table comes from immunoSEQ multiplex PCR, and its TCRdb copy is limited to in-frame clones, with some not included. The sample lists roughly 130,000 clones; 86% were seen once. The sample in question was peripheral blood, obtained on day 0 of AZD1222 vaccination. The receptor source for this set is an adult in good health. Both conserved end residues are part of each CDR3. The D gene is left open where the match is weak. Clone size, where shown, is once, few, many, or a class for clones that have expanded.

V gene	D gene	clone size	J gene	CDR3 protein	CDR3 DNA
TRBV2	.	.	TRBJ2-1	CASSEDSYNEQFF	TGTGCCAGCAGTGAAGACAGTTACAATGAGCAGTTCTTC
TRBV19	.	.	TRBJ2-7	CASSIQEGYREQYF	TGTGCCAGTAGTATACAGGAGGGGTACCGCGAGCAGTACTTC
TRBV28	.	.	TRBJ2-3	CASSPEDTQYF	TGTGCCAGCAGCCCCGAGGATACGCAGTATTTT
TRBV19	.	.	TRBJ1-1	CASSMGVGNTEAFF	TGTGCCAGTAGTATGGGGGTGGGGAACACTGAAGCTTTCTTT
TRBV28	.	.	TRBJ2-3	CASSSDSPGDTQYF	TGTGCCAGCAGTTCGGACTCTCCGGGGGATACGCAGTATTTT
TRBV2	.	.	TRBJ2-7	CASADRRESYEQYF	TGTGCCAGCGCAGACCGCAGGGAATCCTACGAGCAGTACTTC
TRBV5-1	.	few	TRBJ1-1	CASSLRSNSGTEAFF	TGCGCCAGCAGCCTACGCTCCAACTCGGGCACTGAAGCTTTCTTT
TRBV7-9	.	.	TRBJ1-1	CASSESRVEVTEAFF	TGTGCCAGCAGCGAAAGCAGGGTTGAGGTCACTGAAGCTTTCTTT
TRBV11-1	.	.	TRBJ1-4	CASSIGEARGEKLFF	TGTGCCAGCAGCATCGGGGAGGCGAGAGGAGAAAAACTGTTTTTT
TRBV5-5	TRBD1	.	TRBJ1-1	CASSTDRDTEAFF	TGTGCCAGCAGCACAGACAGGGACACTGAAGCTTTCTTT
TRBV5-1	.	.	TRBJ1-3	CASSWESGNTIYF	TGCGCCAGCAGCTGGGAGTCTGGAAACACCATATATTTT
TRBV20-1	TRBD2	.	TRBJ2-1	CSASRLAGEQFF	TGCAGTGCTAGTCGGCTAGCGGGAGAGCAGTTCTTC
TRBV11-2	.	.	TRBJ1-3	CASSPASARDGNTIYF	TGTGCCAGCAGCCCCGCTTCGGCGAGGGATGGAAACACCATATATTTT
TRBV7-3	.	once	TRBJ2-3	CASSPTTPDTQYF	TGTGCCAGCAGCCCCACAACCCCAGATACGCAGTATTTT
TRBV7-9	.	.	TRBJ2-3	CASSRGATDTQYF	TGTGCCAGCAGCCGCGGGGCCACAGATACGCAGTATTTT
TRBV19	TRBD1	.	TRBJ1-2	CASSLQGASNYGYTF	TGTGCCAGCTCACTGCAGGGGGCTAGTAACTATGGCTACACCTTC
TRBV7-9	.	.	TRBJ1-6	CASSLGSSYNSPLHF	TGTGCCAGCAGCTTAGGGAGCTCCTATAATTCACCCCTCCACTTT
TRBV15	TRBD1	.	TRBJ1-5	CATSGTGENQPQHF	TGTGCCACCAGCGGGACAGGGGAAAATCAGCCCCAGCATTTT
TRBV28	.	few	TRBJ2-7	CASSPASYEQYF	TGTGCCAGCAGTCCCGCCTCCTACGAGCAGTACTTC
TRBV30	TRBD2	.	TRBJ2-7	CAWSVQLAGGNEQYF	TGTGCCTGGAGTGTACAACTAGCGGGAGGGAACGAGCAGTACTTC
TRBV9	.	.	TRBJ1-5	CASSVGADSNQPQHF	TGTGCCAGCAGCGTCGGGGCAGATAGCAATCAGCCCCAGCATTTT
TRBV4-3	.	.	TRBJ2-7	CASSQDLATYEQYF	TGCGCCAGCAGCCAAGATCTAGCCACCTACGAGCAGTACTTC
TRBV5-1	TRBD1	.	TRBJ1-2	CASSRQGVEGYTF	TGCGCCAGCAGCCGACAGGGGGTAGAGGGCTACACCTTC
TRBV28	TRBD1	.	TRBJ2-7	CASRPGGDRGGEQYF	TGTGCCAGCAGGCCCGGGGGGGACAGGGGCGGCGAGCAGTACTTC
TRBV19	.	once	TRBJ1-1	CASSNIGGGFDTEAFF	TGTGCCAGTAGCAACATAGGAGGGGGGTTTGACACTGAAGCTTTCTTT
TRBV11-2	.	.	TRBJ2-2	CASSLDRIGNTGELFF	TGTGCCAGCAGCTTAGACCGGATTGGGAACACCGGGGAGCTGTTTTTT
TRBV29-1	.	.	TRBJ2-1	CSGARLDNEQFF	TGCAGCGGGGCCCGGCTAGATAATGAGCAGTTCTTC
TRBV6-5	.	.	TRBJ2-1	CASSYNYRNNEQFF	TGTGCCAGCAGTTACAATTACAGGAACAATGAGCAGTTCTTC
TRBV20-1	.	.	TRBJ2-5	CSVQGGETQYF	TGCAGTGTCCAGGGAGGAGAGACCCAGTACTTC
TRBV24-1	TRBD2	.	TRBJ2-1	CATSDPGGSYNEQFF	TGTGCCACCAGTGACCCGGGGGGAAGCTACAATGAGCAGTTCTTC
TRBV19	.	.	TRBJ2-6	CASSSALGAGANVLTF	TGTGCCAGTAGTTCAGCTCTGGGGGCTGGGGCCAACGTCCTGACTTTC
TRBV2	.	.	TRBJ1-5	CASGVRQPQHF	TGTGCCAGCGGGGTGCGACAGCCCCAGCATTTT
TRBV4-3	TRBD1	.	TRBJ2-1	CASSQANRGYNEQFF	TGCGCCAGCAGCCAAGCGAACAGGGGGTACAATGAGCAGTTCTTC
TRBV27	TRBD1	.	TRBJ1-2	CASSRNIGTGVNYGYTF	TGTGCCAGCAGTCGTAACATCGGGACAGGGGTTAACTATGGCTACACCTTC
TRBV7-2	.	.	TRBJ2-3	CASSTRGFTDTQYF	TGTGCCAGCAGCACCCGGGGATTCACAGATACGCAGTATTTT
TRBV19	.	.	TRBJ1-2	CASSSQGNYGYTF	TGTGCCAGTAGTAGCCAGGGGAACTATGGCTACACCTTC
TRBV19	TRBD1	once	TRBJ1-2	CASNPSGTGLYGYTF	TGTGCCAGTAACCCGTCCGGGACAGGGCTCTATGGCTACACCTTC
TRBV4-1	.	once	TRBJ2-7	CASSQDTREQYF	TGCGCCAGCAGCCAAGATACGCGCGAGCAGTACTTC
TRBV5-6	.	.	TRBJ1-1	CASSQIQGGTEAFF	TGTGCCAGCAGCCAGATCCAGGGAGGCACTGAAGCTTTCTTT
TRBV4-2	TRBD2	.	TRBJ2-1	CASSHLAGGSYNEQFF	TGTGCCAGCAGCCACCTAGCGGGAGGATCCTACAATGAGCAGTTCTTC
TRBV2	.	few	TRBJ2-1	CASTAQQVYNEQFF	TGTGCCAGCACCGCCCAGCAAGTATACAATGAGCAGTTCTTC
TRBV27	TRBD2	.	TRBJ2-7	CASSVQASGRRSYEQYF	TGTGCCAGCAGTGTTCAGGCTAGCGGGAGGCGTTCCTACGAGCAGTACTTC
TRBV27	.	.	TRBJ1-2	CASSFNTGYGYTF	TGTGCCAGCAGTTTTAACACAGGCTATGGCTACACCTTC
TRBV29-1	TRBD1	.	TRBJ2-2	CSVRTGVGGELFF	TGCAGCGTAAGGACAGGGGTCGGCGGGGAGCTGTTTTTT
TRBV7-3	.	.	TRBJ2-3	CASSLSPASSTDTQYF	TGTGCCAGCAGCTTAAGTCCAGCCTCCAGCACAGATACGCAGTATTTT
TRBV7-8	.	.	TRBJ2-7	CASSLRGQGYEQYF	TGTGCCAGCAGCCTCCGGGGGCAGGGCTACGAGCAGTACTTC
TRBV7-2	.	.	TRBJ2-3	CASQLSSGTDTQYF	TGTGCCAGTCAATTAAGTAGCGGCACAGATACGCAGTATTTT
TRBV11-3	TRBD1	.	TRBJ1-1	CASSRQGMNTEAFF	TGTGCCAGCAGCCGACAGGGAATGAACACTGAAGCTTTCTTT
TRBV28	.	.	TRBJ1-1	CASSSGQNTEAFF	TGTGCCAGCAGTTCGGGACAGAACACTGAAGCTTTCTTT